Sequencing of this T cell receptor beta chain was carried out in a study of blood T cell repertoires in COVID-19. About the research overall: PBMCs, B-cell-depleted T cells, or T cells were the source of the cDNA or gDNA that made up the material.

CDR3 size: 16 residues. CDR1 is GTSNPN and CDR2 is SVGIG in the germline V gene (reference sequence). With 2 bases clipped from V and 6 bases from J, the junction kept 10 bases outside the gene matches. Original handling: The authors estimated nucleated cell counts from reference gene primer amplification. Clones were sequenced by immunoSEQ multiplex PCR, and TCRdb holds only the in-frame ones, with some missing. V, J and clone size are taken as reported in that table, and D and trimming were inferred from the DNA itself. This sample has approximately 250,000 clones, with approximately 85% found just once.

The clonotype originates from a man aged 35-49 years with acute or convalescent COVID-19. This chain connects TRBV30 to TRBJ2-3, with 11 bases lining up with TRBD2. Sequencing was carried out using peripheral blood. The CDR3 loop reads CAWSPGLAGGLDTQYF. The CDR3 DNA reads as TGTGCCTGGAGTCCAGGGCTAGCGGGGGGTCTGGATACGCAGTATTTT.